A selection of T cell receptor beta chains follows, all from one sample in a study of T cells in Graves' hyperthyroidism and ophthalmopathy. TCRdb passed the multiplex PCR reads through MiXCR, listing each CDR3 protein once. Of approximately 620,000 distinct CDR3 sequences in the sample, about 15% are singletons; the top ten hold roughly 5.7%. The sample taken for sequencing was blood. The receptors derive from a woman in her 30s with Graves' hyperthyroidism that later progressed to Graves' ophthalmopathy. Both conserved end residues are part of each CDR3. The order of the fields is D gene, J gene, CDR3 length, V gene, clone size, CDR3 protein, CDR3 DNA. A D gene is named only where the DNA matches it firmly. Only part of the rows carry a size: once, few, many, or a class if the clone is expanded.

>TRBD1|TRBJ2-1|18|TRBV12-3/TRBV12-4|many
CASSPPHPLTGSYNEQFF
TGTGCCAGCAGTCCTCCCCACCCTTTGACAGGGTCGTACAATGAGCAGTTCTTC
>TRBD1|TRBJ2-1|14|TRBV5-1|.
CASSRGTGGGEQFF
TGCGCCAGCAGCCGAGGGACAGGGGGCGGTGAGCAGTTCTTC
>TRBD2|TRBJ2-1|15|TRBV3-1|many
CASSPGTSSYNEQFF
TGTGCCAGCAGCCCGGGGACTAGCTCCTACAATGAGCAGTTCTTC
>.|TRBJ2-5|11|TRBV5-4|few
CASSWEGTEDF
TGTGCCAGCAGCTGGGAGGGGACAGAGGACTTC
>.|TRBJ2-2|15|TRBV5-1|.
CASSSTETSAGELFF
TGCGCCAGCAGCTCTACCGAGACTAGTGCCGGGGAGCTGTTTTTT
>.|TRBJ1-1|15|TRBV4-1|few
CASSQDSSELYEAFF
TGTGCCAGCAGCCAAGATTCCTCAGAACTTTATGAAGCTTTCTTT
>TRBD2|TRBJ2-5|13|TRBV20-1|.
CSALPGLAGDPYF
TGCAGTGCTCTTCCGGGACTAGCGGGAGATCCGTACTTC
>.|TRBJ2-7|14|TRBV3-1|.
CASSPRDTAYEQYF
TGTGCCAGCAGCCCCCGGGACACAGCCTACGAGCAGTACTTC
>.|TRBJ1-2|15|TRBV30|many
CAWIRVVGYGYGYTF
TGTGCCTGGATCCGGGTAGTCGGGTATGGCTATGGCTACACCTTC
>.|TRBJ2-1|14|TRBV18|many
CASSRDYTYNEQFF
TGTGCCAGCTCACGAGACTATACCTACAATGAGCAGTTCTTC
>TRBD1|TRBJ1-2|14|TRBV15|many
CATSRDRGLGGYTF
TGTGCCACCAGCAGGGACAGGGGGCTCGGTGGCTACACCTTC
>.|TRBJ2-7|13|TRBV7-3|.
CASSLDRLSEQYF
TGTGCCAGCAGCTTAGATAGATTGAGCGAGCAGTACTTC
>TRBD1|TRBJ1-2|15|TRBV12-5|many
CASGLVQGPSYGYTF
TGTGCTAGTGGTTTGGTACAGGGGCCTTCCTATGGCTACACCTTC
>.|TRBJ2-4|14|TRBV7-3|many
CASSLTSGGNIQYF
TGTGCCAGCAGCTTAACCAGCGGTGGAAACATTCAGTACTTC
>TRBD2|TRBJ2-7|14|TRBV5-8|.
CASSLISGSGEQYF
TGTGCCAGCAGCTTGATTAGCGGGAGTGGTGAGCAGTACTTC
>.|TRBJ1-2|13|TRBV6-1|many
CASSPGTGPGYTF
TGTGCCAGCAGTCCCGGAACAGGCCCTGGCTACACCTTC
>TRBD2|TRBJ2-1|15|TRBV12-3/TRBV12-4|many
CASRRTSGLYNEQFF
TGTGCCAGCAGGAGGACTAGCGGACTCTACAATGAGCAGTTCTTC
>.|TRBJ2-7|15|TRBV7-9|many
CASSLVQGSSYEQYF
TGTGCCAGCAGCTTAGTCCAGGGGTCCTCCTACGAGCAGTACTTC
>TRBD1|TRBJ1-1|16|TRBV12-3/TRBV12-4|once
CASSPALTGPDTEAFF
TGTGCCAGCAGCCCCGCTTTGACAGGGCCAGACACTGAAGCTTTCTTT
>.|TRBJ1-2|13|TRBV20-1|many
CSARAGEDYGYTF
TGCAGTGCTAGAGCAGGAGAAGACTATGGCTACACCTTC
>.|TRBJ2-5|14|TRBV7-9|many
CASSFGGTQETQYF
TGTGCCAGCAGCTTTGGGGGGACCCAAGAGACCCAGTACTTC
>TRBD2|TRBJ2-2|16|TRBV18|.
CASSLSSGSSTGELFF
TGTGCCAGCTCACTGTCTAGCGGGAGTAGCACCGGGGAGCTGTTTTTT
>TRBD2|TRBJ2-3|19|TRBV28|many
CASGQGLAGRIMSTDTQYF
TGTGCCAGCGGGCAGGGACTAGCGGGACGGATTATGAGCACAGATACGCAGTATTTT
>TRBD1|TRBJ1-5|15|TRBV5-1|many
CASSAGTESNQPQHF
TGCGCCAGCAGCGCGGGGACAGAAAGCAATCAGCCCCAGCATTTT
>TRBD2|TRBJ2-1|15|TRBV7-9|many
CASTGLAASYNEQFF
TGTGCCAGCACGGGACTAGCGGCCTCCTACAATGAGCAGTTCTTC
>.|TRBJ1-4|14|TRBV12-3/TRBV12-4|many
CASSFDGPNEKLFF
TGTGCCAGCAGTTTCGACGGACCGAATGAAAAACTGTTTTTT
>.|TRBJ2-1|13|TRBV20-1|many
CSARAPQGIEQFF
TGCAGTGCTAGAGCTCCACAGGGTATTGAGCAGTTCTTC
>TRBD2|TRBJ2-1|16|TRBV12-3/TRBV12-4|many
CASGPRLAGVYNEQFF
TGTGCCAGCGGACCGCGACTAGCGGGCGTCTACAATGAGCAGTTCTTC
>TRBD2|TRBJ2-1|17|TRBV6-1|many
CASSVYSGREVYNEQFF
TGTGCCAGCAGTGTTTATAGCGGGAGAGAGGTTTACAATGAGCAGTTCTTC
>.|TRBJ1-2|13|TRBV12-3/TRBV12-4|.
CARSLGRLGAYTF
TGTGCCAGGAGTCTAGGGCGGTTGGGCGCCTACACCTTC
>TRBD2|TRBJ2-7|15|TRBV7-6|many
CASSLELAGVGEQYF
TGTGCCAGCAGCTTAGAACTAGCGGGAGTCGGCGAGCAGTACTTC
>.|TRBJ1-1|14|TRBV5-1|many
CASSATGLNTEAFF
TGCGCCAGCAGCGCAACAGGACTGAACACTGAAGCTTTCTTT